This note documents a single T cell receptor beta chain sequence. The data stem from a study of blood T cell repertoires in COVID-19. Study-wide background: Sample material is recorded as cDNA or gDNA derived from T cells, B-cell-depleted T cells, or PBMCs.

Profiled with immunoSEQ multiplex PCR; TCRdb holds only in-frame clones, not every one. The table has 250,000 to 350,000 clones, less than 90% seen once; the top ten hold around 13%. Those enrolled in Seattle joined during active infection and were followed longitudinally afterward. Trimming shortened V by 3 bases and J by 7 bases, and 22 bases separated the two germline ends. The CDR3 length is 17 residues. Germline values: CDR1 WSHSY, CDR2 SAAADI. The specimen sequenced was peripheral blood. V is TRBV10-2 and J is TRBJ2-1; maybe TRBD2 (5 bases). The receptor comes from an older woman with COVID-19, enrolled during active disease. DNA of the CDR3: TGCGCCAGCAGTGATTTTGAAAGGGCTAGCAGCGGAAATGAGCAGTTCTTC. It translates to CASSDFERASSGNEQFF.